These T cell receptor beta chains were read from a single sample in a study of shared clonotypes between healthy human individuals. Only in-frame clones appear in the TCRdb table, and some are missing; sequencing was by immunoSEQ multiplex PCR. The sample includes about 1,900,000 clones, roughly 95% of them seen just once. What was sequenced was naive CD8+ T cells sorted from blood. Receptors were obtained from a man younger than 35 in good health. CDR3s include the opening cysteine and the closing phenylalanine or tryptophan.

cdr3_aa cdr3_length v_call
CASSFFSSSYEQYF 14 TRBV5-8
CASRHSPNEKLFF 13 TRBV19
CASSQDQAGGSYEQYF 16 TRBV4-2
CASSTGTSGIDVFF 14 TRBV10-1
CASSSTGGDNEQFF 14 TRBV7-3
CASSLGTYGYTF 12 TRBV13
CASSLSWSYEQYF 13 TRBV27
CASSSTGVWGEQYF 14 TRBV5-4
CASSLGLAGAYEQYF 15 TRBV7-9
CASSVDGSLETQYF 14 TRBV9
CASGSAQTSVLFEQYF 16 TRBV12-5
CASRGLSQETQYF 13 TRBV2
CASSIRVGGSYNEQFF 16 TRBV14
CASSEVDINYSGYNEQFF 18 TRBV2
CASSAPTGSTYEQYF 15 TRBV6-1
CAWSGWDVGGELFF 14 TRBV30
CASSDMGGSTDTQYF 15 TRBV2
CSVEDEGHTLNIGYGYTF 18 TRBV29-1
CASSLPQTSGRGPSGQFF 18 TRBV27
CAFRRQGPAGANVLTF 16 TRBV30